This T cell receptor (beta chain) came from a study of tumor-infiltrating lymphocytes in primary liver carcinoma. Study context: Surgical resection served as treatment for the primary liver carcinoma of these patients. Ages ranged from 30 to 69, with HCC or mixed HCC-cholangiocarcinoma.

Germline DNA was also extracted, while the blood RNA originated from unsorted whole blood. Chronic HBV infection was present, with no prior treatment. The V and J ends lost 2 bases and 4 bases respectively, with 10 bases between them. Germline CDR1 SEHNR, CDR2 FQNEAQ (reference sequence). The CDR3 runs 14 residues. A primer in the constant region served to generate TCR beta cDNA from approximately 460 ng of total RNA. It was through three nested multiplex PCR rounds of slightly modified ARM-PCR that TCR beta libraries arose. The study ran its first two PCR rounds for approximately 10 cycles each, using TRBV1-TRBV30 forward primers and a C-beta reverse primer. Using its own MiXCR run on the multiplex PCR reads, TCRdb lists one record per CDR3 protein. The sample carries around 170,000 distinct CDR3 sequences, around 60% recorded once. This clonotype was seen a few times.

V usage is TRBV7-9 and J usage is TRBJ2-3, with D possibly TRBD2 on 6 matching bases. Sequenced sample: peripheral blood. This TCR came from a man in his forties with primary liver carcinoma and hepatitis B virus infection. The DNA for the CDR3 is TGTGCCAGCAGCTTACTCGGGAGCCCAGATACGCAGTATTTT. As protein: CASSLLGSPDTQYF.